This T cell receptor (beta chain) stems from a study of T cells in Graves' hyperthyroidism and ophthalmopathy. The germline V and J ends were trimmed by 4 bases and 4 bases, with 15 bases remaining between them. In germline, CDR1 is SGDLS, CDR2 YYNGEE. The CDR3 has 16 residues. This clonotype appeared a few times. The investigators amplified TCR beta CDR3 regions from RNA transcripts. The TCR CDR3 was amplified in a first-round RT-PCR using the HTBI primer set. TCRdb redid the calling of the multiplex PCR reads with MiXCR, one entry per CDR3 protein. The table has around 350,000 distinct CDR3 sequences, approximately 15% seen once.

The source is a woman under 30 with Graves' hyperthyroidism that later progressed to Graves' ophthalmopathy. Sequenced material: blood. The chain couples TRBV9 to TRBJ1-6, with D unclear. Here the CDR3 DNA reads TGTGCCAGCAGCCGTAGGAATGTGCGGTATAATTCACCCCTCCACTTT. Its protein product is CASSRRNVRYNSPLHF. The full variable domain, its missing parts supplied by reference TRBV9 and TRBJ1-6, is DSGVTQTPKHLITATGQRVTLRCSPRSGDLSVYWYQQSLDQGLQFLIQYYNGEERAKGNILERFSAQQFPDLHSELNLSSLELGDSALYFCASSRRNVRYNSPLHFGNGTRLTVT.